The source of this T cell receptor (beta chain) is a study of cytomegalovirus exposure and HLA in healthy donors. Study-level results: Associated with cytomegalovirus, according to the listing, were some 180 TCR beta chains. A likely sequencing artifact accounted for one observed cluster of highly shared sequence variants. As a later analysis revealed, the rate of TCR association differed by HLA locus, with DRB1 most and HLA-C fewest. CMV serostatus was the sole immune exposure information available.

Between the trimmed V and J ends, which lost 4 bases and 2 bases, there was a span of 8 bases. The germline V gene encodes CDR1 MNHEY and CDR2 SMNVEV (reference sequence). CDR3 size: 13 residues. This clone was observed once. Its matching antigen is unknown. The study ran its PCR with 60 Vbeta and 13 Jbeta primers. Produced via immunoSEQ multiplex PCR; TCRdb's table is partial and in-frame only. The sample lists about 190,000 clones; around 67% were seen once. The sample comprised PBMCs. This receptor was obtained from a woman in her 30s in good health and CMV-seropositive. The V call is TRBV27, the J call TRBJ1-1, with D tentatively TRBD1 (5 bases). The CDR3: CASSWGVNTEAFF. Here the CDR3 DNA reads TGTGCCAGCAGTTGGGGGGTAAACACTGAAGCTTTCTTT.